This T cell receptor beta chain is drawn from a study of regulatory T cells in long-lasting Graves disease. This CDR3 spans 17 amino acids. V shed 4 bases, J shed 2 bases, and the junction held 9 bases outside the gene matches. Specified time point: newly diagnosed GD, antithyroid drugs for less than 3 months. Generation of the TCR library employed RNA extracted from PBMCs. As collected, the peripheral blood samples measured 7 to 9.5 milliliters each and went into EDTA tubes. Both iRepertoire HTBI primers and Arm-PCR of CDR3 regions were used to build the TCR beta libraries. TCRdb independently ran MiXCR on the multiplex PCR reads; one entry per CDR3 protein. The profile shows more than 300,000 distinct CDR3 sequences, roughly a sixth of them singletons.

The sequences come from peripheral blood mononuclear cells (PBMCs), collected at new diagnosis, from a patient treated with antithyroid drugs. The TCR sequence derives from a female donor with Graves disease. The chain employs TRBV12-3 or TRBV12-4 and TRBJ2-7; 12 nucleotides line up with TRBD2. The CDR3 DNA sequence: TGTGCCAGCAGTTCACACTTCACTAGCGGGAGGACCTACGAGCAGTACTTC. Translated, it gives CASSSHFTSGRTYEQYF.